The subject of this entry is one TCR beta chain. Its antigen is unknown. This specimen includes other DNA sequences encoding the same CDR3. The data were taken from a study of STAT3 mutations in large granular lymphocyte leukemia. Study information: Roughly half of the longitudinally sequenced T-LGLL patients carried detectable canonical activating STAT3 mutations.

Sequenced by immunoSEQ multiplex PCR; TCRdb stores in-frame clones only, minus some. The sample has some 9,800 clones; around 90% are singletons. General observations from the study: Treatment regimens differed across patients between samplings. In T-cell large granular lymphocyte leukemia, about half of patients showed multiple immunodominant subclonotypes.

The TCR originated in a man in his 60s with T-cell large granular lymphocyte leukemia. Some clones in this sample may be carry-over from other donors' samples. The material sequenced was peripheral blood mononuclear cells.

The CDR3 sequence: CASSLQETQYF. DNA of the CDR3: TGTGCCAGCAGCCTACAGGAGACCCAGTACTTC. The rearrangement links TRBV7-9 to TRBJ2-5; D gene uncertain. The CDR3 spans 11 residues. Germline CDR1 reads SEHNR; CDR2 reads FQNEAQ (reference sequence). Trimming removed 5 bases from V and 5 bases from J, with 6 bases in between.